This is a list of T cell receptor beta chains from one sample in a study of blood T cells in healthy people across ages. One entry per CDR3 protein results from TCRdb running MiXCR on the 5' RACE reads. The sample comprises around 780,000 distinct CDR3 sequences, just over 55% of which are singletons, and around 24% rests with the top ten. Specimen: blood. The receptors originated from a man in his forties in good health. The CDR3 runs from the conserved cysteine through the conserved F or W. A D gene is named only where the DNA matches it firmly. Rows give clone size only sometimes, using once, few, many, or a class for an expanded clone.

size: .
J: TRBJ2-7
V: TRBV4-1
D: .
CDR3: CASSQVPQVYEQYF
DNA: TGCGCCAGCAGCCAAGTCCCACAAGTCTACGAGCAGTACTTC

size: .
J: TRBJ2-1
V: TRBV7-9
D: .
CDR3: CASSRVGGDSYNEQFF
DNA: TGTGCCAGCAGCCGGGTCGGGGGAGACTCCTACAATGAGCAGTTCTTC

size: .
J: TRBJ1-5
V: TRBV28
D: TRBD1
CDR3: CASSIDRGNLQPQHF
DNA: TGTGCCAGCAGTATCGACAGGGGAAATCTACAGCCCCAGCATTTT

size: .
J: TRBJ2-7
V: TRBV5-1
D: .
CDR3: CASSRREGAYEQYF
DNA: TGCGCCAGCAGCCGGAGGGAGGGGGCCTACGAGCAGTACTTC

size: .
J: TRBJ2-1
V: TRBV7-6
D: TRBD1
CDR3: CASGRGTGGESYNEQFF
DNA: TGTGCCAGCGGGAGGGGGACAGGGGGCGAGTCCTACAATGAGCAGTTCTTC

size: few
J: TRBJ2-5
V: TRBV28
D: TRBD1
CDR3: CASSAQAGGANQETQYF
DNA: TGTGCCAGCAGTGCCCAAGCAGGGGGCGCCAACCAAGAGACCCAGTACTTC

size: .
J: TRBJ2-1
V: TRBV27
D: .
CDR3: CASTLWVEGGGEQFF
DNA: TGTGCCAGCACCCTTTGGGTCGAGGGAGGTGGTGAGCAGTTCTTC

size: .
J: TRBJ1-1
V: TRBV20-1
D: .
CDR3: CSARGGGIGQNMNTEAFF
DNA: TGCAGTGCTAGGGGAGGCGGTATTGGACAGAACATGAACACTGAAGCTTTCTTT

size: .
J: TRBJ1-4
V: TRBV12-3/TRBV12-4
D: .
CDR3: CASSFLTRGDSRLFF
DNA: TGTGCCAGCAGTTTTTTGACGAGGGGGGACTCTAGGCTGTTTTTT

size: .
J: TRBJ2-3
V: TRBV27
D: TRBD2
CDR3: CASSSWTSVGTDTQYF
DNA: TGTGCCAGCAGTTCCTGGACTAGCGTTGGCACAGATACGCAGTATTTT

size: .
J: TRBJ2-5
V: TRBV10-3
D: .
CDR3: CAVSELGETQYF
DNA: TGTGCCGTCAGTGAGCTGGGGGAGACCCAGTACTTC

size: .
J: TRBJ2-1
V: TRBV6-5
D: TRBD1
CDR3: CASSYYQGANEQFF
DNA: TGTGCCAGCAGTTACTACCAGGGGGCGAATGAGCAGTTCTTC

size: few
J: TRBJ2-5
V: TRBV5-1
D: .
CDR3: CASSLTTGQETQYF
DNA: TGCGCCAGCAGCTTGACTACAGGCCAAGAGACCCAGTACTTC

size: .
J: TRBJ2-5
V: TRBV7-2
D: TRBD2
CDR3: CASSLVAGVETQYF
DNA: TGTGCCAGCAGCTTAGTTGCGGGGGTGGAGACCCAGTACTTC

size: few
J: TRBJ2-3
V: TRBV6-1
D: .
CDR3: CASSDPGDTQYF
DNA: TGTGCCAGCAGTGACCCCGGAGATACGCAGTATTTT

size: few
J: TRBJ2-7
V: TRBV9
D: .
CDR3: CASSVTPGTLSSYEQYF
DNA: TGTGCCAGCAGCGTAACTCCCGGGACTTTAAGCTCCTACGAGCAGTACTTC

size: .
J: TRBJ2-7
V: TRBV7-3
D: TRBD1
CDR3: CASSPSGTGIFHEQYF
DNA: TGTGCCAGCAGCCCGTCCGGGACAGGGATTTTCCACGAGCAGTACTTC

size: .
J: TRBJ2-2
V: TRBV12-3/TRBV12-4
D: .
CDR3: CASSPYTGELFF
DNA: TGTGCCAGCAGTCCGTACACCGGGGAGCTGTTTTTT

size: .
J: TRBJ2-3
V: TRBV12-3/TRBV12-4
D: .
CDR3: CASRLGYSTDTQYF
DNA: TGTGCCAGCAGGCTTGGGTATAGCACAGATACGCAGTATTTT

size: .
J: TRBJ1-1
V: TRBV4-1
D: TRBD1
CDR3: CASSAGTVNTEAFF
DNA: TGCGCCAGCAGTGCCGGGACAGTGAACACTGAAGCTTTCTTT

size: few
J: TRBJ2-7
V: TRBV5-1
D: TRBD1
CDR3: CASSTTGDAGEQYF
DNA: TGCGCCAGCAGCACGACAGGGGACGCAGGCGAGCAGTACTTC

size: few
J: TRBJ2-3
V: TRBV7-2
D: TRBD2
CDR3: CASSLATWTSGLEYF
DNA: TGTGCCAGCAGCTTAGCCACTTGGACTAGCGGGCTTGAGTATTTT

size: once
J: TRBJ2-1
V: TRBV7-3
D: .
CDR3: CASSPHPSPFNEQFF
DNA: TGTGCCAGCAGCCCCCATCCTAGTCCTTTCAATGAGCAGTTCTTC

size: once
J: TRBJ2-5
V: TRBV20-1
D: .
CDR3: CSASPISYNEQYF
DNA: TGCAGTGCTAGTCCCATCTCCTACAATGAGCAGTACTTC

size: many
J: TRBJ1-2
V: TRBV29-1
D: .
CDR3: CSVGGNYGYTF
DNA: TGCAGCGTTGGCGGTAACTATGGCTACACCTTC

size: few
J: TRBJ1-2
V: TRBV27
D: .
CDR3: CASSSRLNYGYTF
DNA: TGTGCCAGCAGTTCCCGACTAAACTATGGCTACACCTTC

size: .
J: TRBJ1-4
V: TRBV20-1
D: .
CDR3: CSASRENEKLFF
DNA: TGCAGTGCTAGCAGGGAGAATGAAAAACTGTTTTTT

size: few
J: TRBJ2-7
V: TRBV29-1
D: TRBD2
CDR3: CSVELAGAFSYEQYF
DNA: TGCAGCGTAGAACTAGCGGGAGCCTTCTCCTACGAGCAGTACTTC

size: .
J: TRBJ2-7
V: TRBV5-1
D: TRBD2
CDR3: CASSGGLAGVGSVYEQYF
DNA: TGCGCCAGCAGCGGGGGACTAGCGGGAGTAGGATCCGTCTACGAGCAGTACTTC

size: .
J: TRBJ2-2
V: TRBV10-3
D: TRBD2
CDR3: CAISASSGGPNTGELFF
DNA: TGTGCCATCAGTGCGAGTAGCGGGGGCCCGAACACCGGGGAGCTGTTTTTT

size: .
J: TRBJ1-5
V: TRBV7-9
D: .
CDR3: CASSLRGYQPQHF
DNA: TGTGCCAGCAGCTTACGTGGGTATCAGCCCCAGCATTTT

size: .
J: TRBJ2-1
V: TRBV6-2/TRBV6-3
D: TRBD2
CDR3: CASSYGTTSGSDEQFF
DNA: TGTGCCAGCAGTTACGGGACGACTAGCGGGAGCGATGAGCAGTTCTTC

size: .
J: TRBJ2-7
V: TRBV4-1
D: TRBD1
CDR3: CASSQVDRGLVEQYF
DNA: TGCGCCAGCAGCCAGGTGGACAGGGGGCTTGTCGAGCAGTACTTC

size: .
J: TRBJ2-5
V: TRBV6-2/TRBV6-3
D: .
CDR3: CASSTGEPETQYF
DNA: TGTGCCAGCAGTACCGGGGAACCGGAGACCCAGTACTTC

size: few
J: TRBJ2-3
V: TRBV6-2/TRBV6-3
D: TRBD2
CDR3: CASSSLAGVADTQYF
DNA: TGTGCCAGCAGTTCACTAGCGGGAGTGGCAGATACGCAGTATTTT

size: .
J: TRBJ2-7
V: TRBV27
D: .
CDR3: CASRPTPDYEQYF
DNA: TGTGCCAGCAGACCGACACCCGACTACGAGCAGTACTTC